There are a few counts of the clone carrying this T cell receptor beta chain. What it binds is not known. TCRdb's table, derived via immunoSEQ multiplex PCR, lists solely in-frame clones and lacks some. The sample lists about 10,000 clones; under 70% were seen once. Sorted subsets were CFSE-labeled and cultured four to six days with allogeneic dendritic cells. V lost 3 bases and J lost 1, with 10 bases in between. CDR1 is ENHRY and CDR2 is SYGVKD in the germline V gene. CDR3 length equals 16 residues. This sample stems from a study of regulatory dendritic cells for organ transplantation. General study findings and limits: Among resting subsets, memory CD8+ cells contained the most alloreactive clonotypes. Memory T cells were less diverse than naive, with memory CD8+ most oligoclonal.

Sample: naive CD4+ T cells from blood cultured with dendritic cells. Subset noted: CD45RA+ naive T cells. The sequence was collected from a human donor in good health. The rearrangement uses TRBV10-3 and TRBJ1-6, with D unresolved. The CDR3 spells CAISDHGRSYNSPLHF. For the CDR3, the DNA is TGTGCCATCAGTGATCACGGTCGGTCCTATAATTCACCCCTCCACTTT.